The rows below give T cell receptor beta chains drawn from one sample of a study of blood T cell repertoires in COVID-19. Using immunoSEQ multiplex PCR, the repertoire was profiled, and TCRdb retains in-frame clones only, with some absent. The table has approximately 150,000 clones, around 84% seen once. Sequenced: peripheral blood. The receptors originated from a human donor in a cohort sampled during active COVID-19. CDR3s leave out the opening cysteine and the closing phenylalanine or tryptophan. Fields, in order: CDR3 length, J gene, V gene, CDR3 protein.

>11|TRBJ2-3|TRBV27
ASSPLGTDTQY
>12|TRBJ2-3|TRBV6-5
ASSPHISTDTQY
>15|TRBJ2-2|TRBV7-2
ASTRTSGGSGSGELF
>13|TRBJ2-3|TRBV24-1
ATSTSGTSGMTQY
>12|TRBJ1-4|TRBV5-1
ASSAGQGNEKLF
>13|TRBJ1-6|TRBV5-1
ASADNRGNNSPLH
>14|TRBJ1-2|TRBV10-3
AISESETRVGYGYT
>14|TRBJ2-2|TRBV5-5
ASSWRSTGNTGELF
>12|TRBJ1-6|TRBV4-2
ASSQDPVDSPLH
>11|TRBJ2-7|TRBV7-8
ASSLDSGNEQY
>12|TRBJ1-3|TRBV7-2
ASKSGGTGNTIY
>12|TRBJ1-3|TRBV11-2
ASTPGVDGNTIY
>9|TRBJ1-2|TRBV29-1
SVGQGGSYT
>17|TRBJ1-5|TRBV10-1
ASSARGAPILCGNQPQH
>19|TRBJ2-7|TRBV30
AWRPRPGLAGRSGRYHEQY
>12|TRBJ2-4|TRBV27
ASRGAGAKNIQY
>17|TRBJ2-4|TRBV1
TSSQEGLADYIAKNIQY
>11|TRBJ2-3|TRBV19
ASSGGRTDTQY
>14|TRBJ2-2|TRBV5-1
ASSPGAPGISGELF
>11|TRBJ1-2|TRBV15
ATRVGSLEGYT
>16|TRBJ2-2|TRBV7-2
ASTLRGLAGSNTGELF
>13|TRBJ2-3|TRBV12-2
ASRSSAGGADTQY
>11|TRBJ1-5|TRBV12-3/TRBV12-4
ASRRTGNQPQH
>10|TRBJ1-1|TRBV2
ATSTGNTEAF
>11|TRBJ2-2|TRBV2
ASSQALPGELF